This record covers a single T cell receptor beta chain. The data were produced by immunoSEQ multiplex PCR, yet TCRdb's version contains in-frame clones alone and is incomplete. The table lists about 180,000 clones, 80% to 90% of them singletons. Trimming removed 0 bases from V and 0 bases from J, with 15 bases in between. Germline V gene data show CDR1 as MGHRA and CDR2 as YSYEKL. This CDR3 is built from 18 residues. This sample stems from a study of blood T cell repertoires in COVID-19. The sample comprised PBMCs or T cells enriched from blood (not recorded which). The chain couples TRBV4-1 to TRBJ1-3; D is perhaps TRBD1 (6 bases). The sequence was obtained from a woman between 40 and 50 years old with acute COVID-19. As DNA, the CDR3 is TGCGCCAGCAGCCAAGATCCCGGGACAAGAGCCTCTGGAAACACCATATATTTT. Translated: CASSQDPGTRASGNTIYF.